Presented here are 18 T cell receptor beta chains from one specimen sequenced in a study of blood T cells in healthy people across ages. For the second PCR, which ran for about 7 to 11 cycles, a sample-barcoded 5' primer and a J-beta primer mix were used. A single record per CDR3 protein comes from TCRdb applying MiXCR to the 5' RACE reads. This sample has roughly 900,000 distinct CDR3 sequences, with around 26% found just once. The specimen sequenced was blood. These receptors all come from a woman older than 75 in good health.

This clonotype was detected many times. CDR3 in amino acids: CASSPPTPETQYF. As DNA, the CDR3 is TGTGCCAGCAGTCCTCCGACACCAGAGACCCAGTACTTC. This chain uses TRBV12-3 or TRBV12-4 with TRBJ2-5; no definite D call. The V gene lost 5 bases and the J gene lost 4 bases, with 11 bases spanning the gap. CDR3 length: 13 residues.

This clonotype was counted a few times. Germline is not matched at one junction end, which may reflect a read error. The chain combines TRBV6-1 with TRBJ2-7; 8 bases agree with TRBD2. The CDR3 totals 14 residues. Germline lookup yields CDR1 MNHNS and CDR2 SASEGT. The CDR3 here is CAGRLAGGPYEQYF. CDR3 sequence (DNA): TGTGCCGGCAGATTGGCGGGGGGACCCTACGAGCAGTACTTC.

In regard to this clonotype: Being one base from a much bigger clone, this may be a read error. The genes are TRBV2 and TRBJ2-7; D unclear. Germline V lookup: CDR1 SNHLY, CDR2 FYNNEI. Trimming cost V 4 bases and J 7 bases, with 11 bases left between them. The CDR3 consists of 12 residues. CDR3 sequence (DNA): TGTGCCAGCAGTGTAATTCGGAAGGAGCAGTACTTC. It is translated as CASSVIRKEQYF.

The chain is built from TRBV12-3 or TRBV12-4 and TRBJ2-1; TRBD2 matches 8 bases. V lost 6 bases, J lost 7 bases, and 8 bases stayed unmatched. The CDR3 contains 14 residues. The CDR3 region is CASRGPPGGNEQFF. CDR3 in DNA: TGTGCCAGCAGGGGACCCCCGGGAGGGAATGAGCAGTTCTTC.

Ten or more counts support this clonotype. The chain is built from TRBV27 and TRBJ1-1; 7 bases fit TRBD1. The junction had 12 bases not matched to a gene; V was cut back by 6 bases and J by 5 bases. The V gene's germline CDR1 is MNHEY and CDR2 SMNVEV (reference sequence). This CDR3 comprises 15 residues. The CDR3 DNA reads as TGTGCCAGCAGACAGAACCGGGACAGCGGGACTGAAGCTTTCTTT. Translated, it gives CASRQNRDSGTEAFF.

This chain links TRBV4-3 with TRBJ1-2; weak D call: TRBD1 (5 bases). This CDR3 spans 15 amino acids. V lost 0 bases and J 5 bases, leaving 13 bases between the germline ends. Germline CDR1 is LGHNA and CDR2 is YSLEER. For the CDR3, the DNA is TGCGCCAGCAGCCAAGAGCAGGGAATCCGATATGGCTACACCTTC. Protein product: CASSQEQGIRYGYTF.

This clonotype was counted many times. The chain has TRBV20-1 and TRBJ2-5, with 11 bases that match TRBD2. The CDR3 is made up of 13 amino acids. The V gene end was trimmed by 7 bases and the J gene end by 2 bases; junction bases not matched to a gene: 3. CDR1 and CDR2 from the germline V gene are DFQATT and SNEGSKA (reference sequence). The CDR3 loop is CSVTSGVQETQYF. In DNA form, the CDR3 reads TGCAGTGTGACTAGCGGGGTTCAAGAGACCCAGTACTTC.

The rearrangement joins TRBV15 to TRBJ1-4, with 7 bases identical to TRBD1. The length of the CDR3 is 15 residues. Germline CDR1 LNHNV, CDR2 YYDKDF (reference sequence). V dropped 6 bases and J dropped 6; count of bases not matched to a gene: 10. CDR3 protein: CATRERQGPYEKLFF. The CDR3 bases are TGTGCCACCAGGGAGAGACAGGGACCCTATGAAAAACTGTTTTTT.

The chain couples TRBV7-2 to TRBJ2-5; 8 bases fit TRBD1. V was clipped by 7 bases and J by 6 bases; unmatched bases: 7. CDR1 is SGHTA, CDR2 FQGNSA, per germline. CDR3 size: 13 residues. The DNA for the CDR3 is TGTGCCAGCACCCCTGACAGGGGAAAGACCCAGTACTTC. This sequence encodes CASTPDRGKTQYF.

V usage is TRBV7-2 and J usage is TRBJ2-7, with 11 bases aligning to TRBD2. J was trimmed by 6 bases and V by 4 bases; bases with no gene match: 11. There are 16 residues in the CDR3. Germline V CDR1 and CDR2: SGHTA, FQGNSA. CDR3 protein: CASSSGWLAGGSEQYF. The CDR3 DNA reads TGTGCCAGCAGCTCCGGGTGGCTAGCGGGGGGTAGCGAGCAGTACTTC.

On this clonotype: Sequence at one end of the junction differs from germline and may be a read error. The gene calls are TRBV20-1 and TRBJ2-5; tentative D call: TRBD2 (6 bases). Near its end, the DNA agrees better with TRBJ2-1, so the J call may be wrong. Germline V gene lookup returns CDR1 DFQATT and CDR2 SNEGSKA (reference sequence). The length of the CDR3 is 13 residues. Here the CDR3 DNA reads TGTAGTGCTAGGAGGGTACAGAGAGAGACCCAGTTCTTC. Amino acids: CSARRVQRETQFF.

This clonotype was seen ten or more times. The chain carries TRBV4-3 and TRBJ2-5, with a weak D call TRBD2 (8 bases). CDR3 length: 19 amino acids. Germline values: CDR1 LGHNA, CDR2 YSLEER. V lost 0 bases and J 0 bases, leaving 20 bases between the germline ends. CDR3 region: CASSQDLRGGQTYQETQYF. CDR3 nucleotides: TGCGCCAGCAGCCAAGATCTTCGGGGGGGACAGACGTACCAAGAGACCCAGTACTTC.

This clonotype occurred many times. CDR3 bases: TGTGCCAGCCGGACACAAGTCACCCAAGAGACCCAGTACTTC. This gives the protein CASRTQVTQETQYF. The gene calls are TRBV6-2 or TRBV6-3 and TRBJ2-5; D possibly corresponds to TRBD1 (5 bases). The CDR3 loop spans 14 amino acids. CDR1 MNHEY and CDR2 SVGEGT come from the germline V gene. V lost 8 bases and J 1 base, leaving 14 bases between the germline ends.

The sample holds a few counts of this clonotype. It is unclear where the CDR3 begins or ends on the DNA, so no DNA is shown, and the CDR3 is as TCRdb lists it. This chain uses TRBV2 with TRBJ2-1; the table's TRBD1 call for D was not verified on the DNA. Per the germline V gene, CDR1 is SNHLY and CDR2 is FYNNEI. The CDR3 is 23 residues long, counting both termini. CDR3 amino acids: CASRARDKITMSSSSGQGKEQFF.

This clonotype was seen a few times. The rearrangement joins TRBV18 to TRBJ2-5; D might be TRBD1 (5 bases). Deletions cut 2 bases from V and 11 bases from J, with 12 bases between. In germline, CDR1 is KGHSH, CDR2 LQKENI. The CDR3 spans 12 residues. The CDR3 region has the DNA TGTGCCAGCTCACCAAGGCAGGGTGCGCAGTACTTC. Translated: CASSPRQGAQYF.

Ten or more counts support this clonotype. This chain links TRBV7-2 with TRBJ2-4; TRBD1 agrees at 9 bases. The CDR3 covers 18 residues. The J segment lost 1 base and the V segment lost 1 base, leaving 8 bases of the junction unmatched. Germline CDR1 SGHTA, CDR2 FQGNSA. The CDR3 DNA reads as TGTGCCAGCAGCTTAGAGGGCCCCGGGACAGGGGCCAAAAACATTCAGTACTTC. This sequence encodes CASSLEGPGTGAKNIQYF. The whole variable domain, remainder taken from reference TRBV7-2 and TRBJ2-4, is GAGVSQSPSNKVTEKGKDVELRCDPISGHTALYWYRQSLGQGLEFLIYFQGNSAPDKSGLPSDRFSAERTGGSVSTLTIQRTQQEDSAVYLCASSLEGPGTGAKNIQYFGAGTRLSVL.

This sequence joins TRBV20-1 and TRBJ1-6; 9 nucleotides align to TRBD1. Germline CDR1 DFQATT, CDR2 SNEGSKA (reference sequence). CDR3 size: 12 residues. V shed 6 bases and J 7 bases; nucleotides not matched to a gene: 1. As DNA, the CDR3 is TGCAGTGCGGGACAGGGAAATTCACCCCTCCACTTT. It is translated as CSAGQGNSPLHF.

The chain has TRBV7-9 and TRBJ2-7; 7 positions match TRBD1. V gave up 1 base and J gave up 5 bases; unmatched junction bases: 14. Germline-derived CDR1 and CDR2 are SEHNR and FQNEAQ (reference sequence). The CDR3 extends over 17 amino acids. The CDR3 reads CASSLGGGQGVSDEQYF. CDR3 nucleotides: TGTGCCAGCAGCTTAGGAGGCGGGCAGGGGGTTTCTGACGAGCAGTACTTC.